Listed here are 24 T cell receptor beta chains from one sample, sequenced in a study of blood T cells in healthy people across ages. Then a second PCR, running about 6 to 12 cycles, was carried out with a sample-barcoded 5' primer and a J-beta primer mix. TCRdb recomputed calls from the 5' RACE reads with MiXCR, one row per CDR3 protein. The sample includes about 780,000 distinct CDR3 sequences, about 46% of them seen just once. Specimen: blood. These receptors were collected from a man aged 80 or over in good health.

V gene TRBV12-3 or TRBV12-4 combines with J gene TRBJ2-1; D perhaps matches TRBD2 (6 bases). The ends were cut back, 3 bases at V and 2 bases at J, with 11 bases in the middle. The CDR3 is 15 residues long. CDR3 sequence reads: CASSFEGGTYNEQFF. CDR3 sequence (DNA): TGTGCCAGCAGTTTTGAGGGAGGTACCTACAATGAGCAGTTCTTC.

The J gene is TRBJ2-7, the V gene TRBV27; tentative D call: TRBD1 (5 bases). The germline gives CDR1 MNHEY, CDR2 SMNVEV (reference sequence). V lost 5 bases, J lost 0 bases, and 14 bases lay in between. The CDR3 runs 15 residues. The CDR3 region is CASSPRVSSSYEQYF. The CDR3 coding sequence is TGTGCCAGCAGTCCCAGGGTGTCGTCCTCCTACGAGCAGTACTTC.

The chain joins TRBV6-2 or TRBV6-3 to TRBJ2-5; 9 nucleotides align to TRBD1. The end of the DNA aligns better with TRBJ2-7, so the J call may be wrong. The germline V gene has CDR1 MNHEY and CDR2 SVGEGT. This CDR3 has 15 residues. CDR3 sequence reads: CASSSRQGVMDEQYF. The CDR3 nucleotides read TGTGCCAGCAGTTCCCGACAGGGGGTAATGGACGAGCAGTACTTC.

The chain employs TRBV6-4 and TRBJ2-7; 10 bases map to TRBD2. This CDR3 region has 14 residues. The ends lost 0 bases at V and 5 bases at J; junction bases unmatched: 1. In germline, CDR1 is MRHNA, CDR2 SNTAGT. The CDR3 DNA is TGTGCCAGCAGTGACTCAGCGGGAGGGAACGAGCAGTACTTC. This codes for CASSDSAGGNEQYF.

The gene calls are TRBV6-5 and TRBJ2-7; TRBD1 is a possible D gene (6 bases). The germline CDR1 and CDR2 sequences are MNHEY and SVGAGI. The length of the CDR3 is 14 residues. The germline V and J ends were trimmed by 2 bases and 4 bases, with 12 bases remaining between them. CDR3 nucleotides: TGTGCCAGCAGTTACATGAGAGGGGGTTACGAGCAGTACTTC. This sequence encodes CASSYMRGGYEQYF.

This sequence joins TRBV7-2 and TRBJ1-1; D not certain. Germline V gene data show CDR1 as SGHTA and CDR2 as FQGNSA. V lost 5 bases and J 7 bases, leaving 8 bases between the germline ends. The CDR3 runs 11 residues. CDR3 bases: TGTGCCAGCAGCCAAATTGGTGAAGCTTTCTTT. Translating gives CASSQIGEAFF.

The CDR3 bases are TGCGCCAGCAGCCCTCCAGACACTCCTTTCCAAGAGACCCAGTACTTC. This sequence encodes CASSPPDTPFQETQYF. V is TRBV5-1 and J is TRBJ2-5; the D is unclear. The ends were cut back, 4 bases at V and 1 base at J, with 17 bases in the middle. Germline loops: CDR1 SGHRS, CDR2 YFSETQ. The CDR3 contains 16 residues.

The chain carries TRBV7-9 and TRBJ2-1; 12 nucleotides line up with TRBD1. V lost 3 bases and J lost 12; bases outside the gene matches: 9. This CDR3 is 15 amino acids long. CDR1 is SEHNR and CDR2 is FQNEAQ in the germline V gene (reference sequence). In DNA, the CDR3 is TGTGCCAGCAGCTTGGGGACAGGGGGCACGGCCGGGCAGTTCTTC. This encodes CASSLGTGGTAGQFF.

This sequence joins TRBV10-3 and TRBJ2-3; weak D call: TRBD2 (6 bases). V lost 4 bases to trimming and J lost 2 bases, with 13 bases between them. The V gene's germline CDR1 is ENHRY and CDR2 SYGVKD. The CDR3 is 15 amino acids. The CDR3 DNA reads TGTGCCATCAGTGGCGGGACCCCTAACACAGATACGCAGTATTTT. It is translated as CAISGGTPNTDTQYF.

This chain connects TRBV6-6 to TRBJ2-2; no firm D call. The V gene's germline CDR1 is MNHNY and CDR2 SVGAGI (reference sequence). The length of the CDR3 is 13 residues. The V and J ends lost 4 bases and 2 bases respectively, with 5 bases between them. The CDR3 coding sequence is TGTGCCAGCAGTTTCGCCAACACCGGGGAGCTGTTTTTT. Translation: CASSFANTGELFF.

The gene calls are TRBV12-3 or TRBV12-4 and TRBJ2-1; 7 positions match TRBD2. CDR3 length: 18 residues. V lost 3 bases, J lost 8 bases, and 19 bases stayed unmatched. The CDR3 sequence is CASSFGTAAAGVPDEQFF. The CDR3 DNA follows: TGTGCCAGCAGTTTCGGGACCGCTGCGGCGGGAGTACCGGATGAGCAGTTCTTC.

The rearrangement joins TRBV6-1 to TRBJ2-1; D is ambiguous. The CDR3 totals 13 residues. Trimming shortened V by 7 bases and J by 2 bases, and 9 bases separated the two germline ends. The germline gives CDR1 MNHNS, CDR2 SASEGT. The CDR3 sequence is CASTWRTYNEQFF. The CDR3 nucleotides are TGTGCCAGCACCTGGCGAACCTACAATGAGCAGTTCTTC.

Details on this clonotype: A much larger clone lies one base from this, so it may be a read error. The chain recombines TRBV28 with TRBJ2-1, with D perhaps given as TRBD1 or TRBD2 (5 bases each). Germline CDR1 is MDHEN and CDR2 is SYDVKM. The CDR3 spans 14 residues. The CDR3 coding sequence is TGTGCCGTCACTAGGGGTTTCTCCTACAGTGAGCAGTTCTTC. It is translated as CAVTRGFSYSEQFF. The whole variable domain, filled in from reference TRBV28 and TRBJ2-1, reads DVKVTQSSRYLVKRTGEKVFLECVQDMDHENMFWYRQDPGLGLRLIYFSYDVKMKEKGDIPEGYSVSREKKERFSLILESASTNQTSMYLCAVTRGFSYSEQFFGPGTRLTVL.

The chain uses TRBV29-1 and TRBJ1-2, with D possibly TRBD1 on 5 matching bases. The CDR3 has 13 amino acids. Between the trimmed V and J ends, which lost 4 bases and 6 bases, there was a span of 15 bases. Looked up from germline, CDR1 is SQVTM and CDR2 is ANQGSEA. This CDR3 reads CSVAGDVRNGYTF. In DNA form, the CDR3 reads TGCAGCGTTGCGGGGGATGTGCGGAATGGCTACACCTTC. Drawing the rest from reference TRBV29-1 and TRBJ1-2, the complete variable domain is SAVISQKPSRDICQRGTSLTIQCQVDSQVTMMFWYRQQPGQSLTLIATANQGSEATYESGFVIDKFPISRPNLTFSTLTVSNMSPEDSSIYLCSVAGDVRNGYTFGSGTRLTVV.

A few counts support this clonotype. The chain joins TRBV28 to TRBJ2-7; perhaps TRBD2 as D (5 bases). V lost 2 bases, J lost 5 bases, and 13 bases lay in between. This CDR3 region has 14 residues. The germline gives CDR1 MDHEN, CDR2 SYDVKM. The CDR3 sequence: CASSLRGSDHEQYF. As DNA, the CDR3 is TGTGCCAGCAGTTTAAGAGGGAGTGATCACGAGCAGTACTTC.

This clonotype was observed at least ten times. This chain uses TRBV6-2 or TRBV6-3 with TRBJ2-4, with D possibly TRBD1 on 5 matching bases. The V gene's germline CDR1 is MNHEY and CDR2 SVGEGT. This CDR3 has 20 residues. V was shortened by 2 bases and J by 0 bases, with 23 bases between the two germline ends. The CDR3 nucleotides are TGTGCCAGCAGTTACCCGACGGACAAGGAAGGACCTTTAGCCAAAAACATTCAGTACTTC. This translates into CASSYPTDKEGPLAKNIQYF.

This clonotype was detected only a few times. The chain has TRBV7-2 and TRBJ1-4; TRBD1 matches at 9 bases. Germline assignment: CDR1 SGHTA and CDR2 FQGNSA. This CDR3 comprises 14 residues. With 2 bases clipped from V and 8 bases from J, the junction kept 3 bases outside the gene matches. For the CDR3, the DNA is TGTGCCAGCAGCTTACTAACAGGGGGCGAAAAACTGTTTTTT. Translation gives CASSLLTGGEKLFF.

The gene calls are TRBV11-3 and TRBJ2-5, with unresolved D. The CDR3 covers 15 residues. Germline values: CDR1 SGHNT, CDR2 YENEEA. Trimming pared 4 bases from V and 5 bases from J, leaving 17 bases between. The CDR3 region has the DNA TGTGCCAGCAGCTCGTCCGTGGGGTTTGGGGAGACCCAGTACTTC. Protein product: CASSSSVGFGETQYF.

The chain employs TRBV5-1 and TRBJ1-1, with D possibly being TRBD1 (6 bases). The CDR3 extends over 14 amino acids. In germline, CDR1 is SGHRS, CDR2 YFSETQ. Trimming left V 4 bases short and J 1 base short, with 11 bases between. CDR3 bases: TGCGCCAGCAGCCTCCAGACAGGGAACACTGAAGCTTTCTTT. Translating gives CASSLQTGNTEAFF.

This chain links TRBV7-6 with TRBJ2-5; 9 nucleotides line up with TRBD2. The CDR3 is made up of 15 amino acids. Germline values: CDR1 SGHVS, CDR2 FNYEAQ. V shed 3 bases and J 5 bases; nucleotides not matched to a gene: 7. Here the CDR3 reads CASSFMASGTETQYF. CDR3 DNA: TGTGCCAGCAGCTTCATGGCTAGCGGGACGGAGACCCAGTACTTC. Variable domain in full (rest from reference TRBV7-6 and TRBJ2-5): GAGVSQSPRYKVTKRGQDVALRCDPISGHVSLYWYRQALGQGPEFLTYFNYEAQQDKSGLPNDRFSAERPEGSISTLTIQRTEQRDSAMYRCASSFMASGTETQYFGPGTRLLVL.

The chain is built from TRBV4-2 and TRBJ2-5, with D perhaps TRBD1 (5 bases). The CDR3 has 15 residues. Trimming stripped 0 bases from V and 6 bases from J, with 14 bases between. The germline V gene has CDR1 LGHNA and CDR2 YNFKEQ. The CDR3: CASSQDMGQRKTQYF. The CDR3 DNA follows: TGTGCCAGCAGCCAAGATATGGGGCAGAGAAAGACCCAGTACTTC.

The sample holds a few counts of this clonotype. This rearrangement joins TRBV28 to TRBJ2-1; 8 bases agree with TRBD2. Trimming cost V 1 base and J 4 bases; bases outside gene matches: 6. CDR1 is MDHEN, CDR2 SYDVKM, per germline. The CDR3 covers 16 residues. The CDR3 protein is CASSLSTGLVYNEQFF. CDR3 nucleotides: TGTGCCAGCAGTTTATCAACGGGACTAGTATACAATGAGCAGTTCTTC.

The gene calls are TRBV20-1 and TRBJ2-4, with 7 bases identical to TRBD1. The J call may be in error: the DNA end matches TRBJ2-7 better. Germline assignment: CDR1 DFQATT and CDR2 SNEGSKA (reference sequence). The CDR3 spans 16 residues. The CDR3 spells CSARDLTGVARYEQYF. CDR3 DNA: TGCAGTGCTAGAGATCTCACAGGGGTCGCAAGGTACGAGCAGTACTTC.

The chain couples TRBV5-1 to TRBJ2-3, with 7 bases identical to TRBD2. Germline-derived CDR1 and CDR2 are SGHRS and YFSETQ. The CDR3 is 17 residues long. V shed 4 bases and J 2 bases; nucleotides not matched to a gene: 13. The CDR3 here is CASSPLAVGGVTDTQYF. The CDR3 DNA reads TGCGCCAGCAGCCCTCTAGCAGTGGGAGGGGTCACAGATACGCAGTATTTT.